A single sample is the source of the 20 T cell receptor beta chains below, sequenced in a study of cytomegalovirus exposure and HLA in healthy donors. The repertoire was sequenced with immunoSEQ multiplex PCR; TCRdb's copy has only in-frame clones and lacks some. Found here are some 140,000 clones, around 84% of them singletons; the top ten hold roughly 1.9%. Source material: PBMCs. The origin of the receptors is a human donor in good health.

The chain combines TRBV6-1 with TRBJ1-4; 10 nucleotides agree with TRBD1. V lost 0 bases to trimming and J lost 13 bases; unmatched junction nucleotides: 11. This CDR3 is built from 16 residues. CDR1 MNHNS and CDR2 SASEGT come from the germline V gene. The CDR3 sequence is CASSEAEGQGPVVLFF. The CDR3 DNA is TGTGCCAGCAGTGAAGCAGAGGGACAGGGGCCCGTGGTACTGTTTTTT.

The chain joins TRBV4-1 to TRBJ2-3; 7 nucleotides line up with TRBD2. Germline lookup yields CDR1 MGHRA and CDR2 YSYEKL. The V gene end was trimmed by 5 bases and the J gene end by 8 bases; junction bases not matched to a gene: 13. CDR3 length: 15 residues. The CDR3 spells CASSGSRDGRITQYF. In DNA, the CDR3 is TGCGCCAGCAGCGGGAGTCGGGACGGGAGGATTACGCAGTATTTT.

This sequence joins TRBV30 and TRBJ2-1, with TRBD2 identical over 11 bases. Germline CDR1 reads GTSNPN; CDR2 reads SVGIG (reference sequence). V lost 1 base to trimming and J lost 3 bases; unmatched junction nucleotides: 5. CDR3 size: 16 residues. CDR3 nucleotide sequence: TGTGCCTGGAGTGCTATGGGACTAGCGGACTACAATGAGCAGTTCTTC. Its protein is CAWSAMGLADYNEQFF.

This chain uses TRBV28 with TRBJ1-2; the D is unclear. Germline CDR1 and CDR2: MDHEN and SYDVKM. With 3 bases removed from V and 1 base from J, the gap between germline ends came to 12 bases. The CDR3 length is 15 residues. CDR3 nucleotide sequence: TGTGCCAGCAGTTTGGTATCACTGAATAACTATGGCTACACCTTC. Residues: CASSLVSLNNYGYTF.

Points on this clone: Other DNA sequences in this specimen translate into the identical CDR3. The CDR3 DNA reads TGCGCCAGCAGCTCTGGGACAGGGGGGAACACTGAAGCTTTCTTT. It specifies CASSSGTGGNTEAFF. The chain carries TRBV5-1 and TRBJ1-1, with 11 bases that match TRBD1. From germline, CDR1 is SGHRS and CDR2 YFSETQ. V lost 3 bases to trimming and J lost 1 base; unmatched junction nucleotides: 2. The CDR3 has 15 residues.

This rearrangement joins TRBV5-1 to TRBJ2-7; D is possibly TRBD2 (5 bases). V lost 1 base, J lost 5 bases, and 13 bases lay in between. CDR3 size: 14 residues. CDR1 and CDR2 from the germline V gene are SGHRS and YFSETQ. The CDR3 DNA is TGCGCCAGCAGCTTGCAGTCAAAGAGGGACGAGCAGTACTTC. Amino acids: CASSLQSKRDEQYF.

This clone has a handful of counts. The chain carries TRBV2 and TRBJ2-7; D gene unclear. Trimming took 7 bases from V and 0 from J, leaving 16 bases between them. The germline gives CDR1 SNHLY, CDR2 FYNNEI. The CDR3 loop spans 15 amino acids. In nucleotides, the CDR3 is TGTGCCAGCACATCCGGAGAACTGAGCTCCTACGAGCAGTACTTC. It codes for CASTSGELSSYEQYF.

This chain joins TRBV5-1 and TRBJ2-7; weak D call: TRBD1 (6 bases). Germline V lookup: CDR1 SGHRS, CDR2 YFSETQ. The CDR3 has 13 residues. With 4 bases removed from V and 5 bases from J, the gap between germline ends came to 13 bases. The CDR3 bases are TGCGCCAGCAGCCCGTACAGGGAAAACGAGCAGTACTTC. Amino acids: CASSPYRENEQYF.

This rearrangement joins TRBV27 to TRBJ1-5; a weak D match, TRBD1 (6 bases). The CDR3 is made up of 16 amino acids. Germline CDR1 is MNHEY and CDR2 is SMNVEV (reference sequence). V lost 6 bases and J lost 6, with 21 bases in between. CDR3 in amino acids: CASSARGRGDSQPQHF. In nucleotides, the CDR3 is TGTGCCAGCAGCGCACGCGGGAGGGGGGACTCTCAGCCCCAGCATTTT.

This chain connects TRBV5-6 to TRBJ1-2, with TRBD1 as a possible D gene (5 bases). V lost 2 bases, J lost 10 bases, and 21 bases lay in between. CDR1 and CDR2 (germline): SGHDT, YYEEEE. CDR3 size: 15 residues. The CDR3 DNA reads as TGTGCCAGCAGCTTCGTTAAGGGTCTCAGGGTCGACTACACCTTC. This sequence encodes CASSFVKGLRVDYTF.

This clone was recorded once. CDR3 sequence reads: CASSQEDLPGRYEQYF. CDR3 DNA sequence: TGCGCCAGCAGCCAAGAGGATCTCCCAGGGCGCTACGAGCAGTACTTC. The gene calls are TRBV4-1 and TRBJ2-7, with a weak D call TRBD1 (5 bases). V was clipped by 0 bases and J by 3 bases, with 15 bases between them. From germline, CDR1 is MGHRA and CDR2 YSYEKL. The CDR3 extends over 16 amino acids.

The chain links TRBV5-1 to TRBJ2-5; 7 bases are a match to TRBD2. V lost 3 bases and J lost 2; bases outside the gene matches: 4. The germline V gene has CDR1 SGHRS and CDR2 YFSETQ. This CDR3 region has 14 residues. The CDR3 DNA is TGCGCCAGCAGCTCTTGGGGGGGGCAAGAGACCCAGTACTTC. It translates to CASSSWGGQETQYF.

The V call is TRBV14, the J call TRBJ2-3; the D gene is possibly TRBD2 (5 bases). CDR1 is SGHDN and CDR2 is FVKESK in the germline V gene. The CDR3 length is 16 residues. The ends were cut back, 0 bases at V and 5 bases at J, with 15 bases in the middle. CDR3 loop: CASSQERRRFLDTQYF. CDR3 DNA: TGTGCCAGCAGCCAAGAACGTAGGAGGTTTCTAGATACGCAGTATTTT.

CDR3 sequence reads: CASGIAGGLRETQYF. In DNA, the CDR3 is TGTGCCAGCGGTATAGCGGGAGGGTTACGGGAGACCCAGTACTTC. This chain uses TRBV27 with TRBJ2-5, with TRBD2 matching 11 bases. Germline CDR1 is MNHEY and CDR2 is SMNVEV (reference sequence). The CDR3 is 15 residues long. J gave up 5 bases and V 8 bases, and 10 bases lay outside the gene matches.

This rearrangement joins TRBV5-1 to TRBJ1-1, with 9 bases lining up with TRBD1. The V gene end was trimmed by 0 bases and the J gene end by 2 bases; junction bases not matched to a gene: 8. Germline V gene sequence: CDR1 SGHRS, CDR2 YFSETQ. This CDR3 region has 17 residues. The CDR3 reads CASSLAVGTGFNTEAFF. The CDR3 nucleotides are TGCGCCAGCAGCTTGGCCGTTGGGACAGGGTTTAACACTGAAGCTTTCTTT.

In its sample, this clone was seen many times. The rearrangement joins TRBV11-2 to TRBJ2-1; D gene unclear. Germline V gene data show CDR1 as SGHAT and CDR2 as FQNNGV. Trimming shortened V by 3 bases and J by 6 bases, and 6 bases separated the two germline ends. This CDR3 contains 12 residues. The CDR3 loop reads CASSFHGNEQFF. The CDR3 nucleotides read TGTGCCAGCAGCTTTCACGGCAATGAGCAGTTCTTC.

This rearrangement joins TRBV6-1 to TRBJ1-6; 10 bases line up with TRBD1. Trimming removed 4 bases from V and 7 bases from J; junction bases left unmatched: 4. Germline CDR1 and CDR2: MNHNS and SASEGT. The CDR3 extends over 15 amino acids. Here the CDR3 reads CASSGTGGRNSPLHF. CDR3 coding DNA: TGTGCCAGCAGTGGGACAGGGGGAAGGAATTCACCCCTCCACTTT.

The rearrangement joins TRBV19 to TRBJ2-2; 8 nucleotides align to TRBD1. The germline CDR1 and CDR2 sequences are LNHDA and SQIVND (reference sequence). Germline trimming cut 4 bases from V and 5 bases from J; bases unmatched to any gene: 9. There are 16 residues in the CDR3. CDR3 sequence reads: CASSTLDRGRTGELFF. The DNA for the CDR3 is TGTGCCAGTAGTACCCTCGACAGGGGCCGGACCGGGGAGCTGTTTTTT. The entire variable domain, with the rest obtained from reference TRBV19 and TRBJ2-2, is as follows: DGGITQSPKYLFRKEGQNVTLSCEQNLNHDAMYWYRQDPGQGLRLIYYSQIVNDFQKGDIAEGYSVSREKKESFPLTVTSAQKNPTAFYLCASSTLDRGRTGELFFGEGSRLTVL.

This rearrangement joins TRBV5-1 to TRBJ2-2; TRBD1 aligns across 7 bases. J lost 5 bases, V lost 0 bases, and 4 bases had no gene match. The germline gives CDR1 SGHRS, CDR2 YFSETQ. The CDR3 is made up of 15 amino acids. The DNA of the CDR3 is TGCGCCAGCAGCTTGGAGGGACAGCGAACCGGGGAGCTGTTTTTT. As protein: CASSLEGQRTGELFF.

The genes are TRBV19 and TRBJ2-7; possibly TRBD1 for D (6 bases). The germline V gene has CDR1 LNHDA and CDR2 SQIVND (reference sequence). V gave up 5 bases and J gave up 0 bases, with 14 bases separating them. This CDR3 spans 15 amino acids. The CDR3, as DNA: TGTGCCAGTAGTTTTTCAGGGGAAAGCTCCTACGAGCAGTACTTC. Its protein is CASSFSGESSYEQYF.